The 5 T cell receptor beta chains reported below all come from one sample, sequenced in a study of T cell repertoires in cytomegalovirus infection. TCRdb analysed the reads with MiXCR anew, one entry per CDR3 protein. The sample consists of under 300,000 distinct CDR3 sequences, 9% to 15% of them appearing once. Specimen: PBMCs. Receptors originate from a human donor in good health (CMV status not recorded). Some clones in this sample may be carry-over from other donors' samples.

This chain links TRBV28 with TRBJ1-6; 7 bases are shared with TRBD1. Germline trimming cut 6 bases from V and 8 bases from J; bases unmatched to any gene: 7. Germline V gene sequence: CDR1 MDHEN, CDR2 SYDVKM. The CDR3 has 14 amino acids. DNA for the CDR3: TGTGCCAGCAGGCTACAGGGGAACGATTCACCCCTCCACTTT. It encodes CASRLQGNDSPLHF.

This clonotype was counted ten times or more. The chain is built from TRBV6-1 and TRBJ2-3; D tentatively reads TRBD1 or TRBD2 (6 bases each). This CDR3 region has 12 residues. V was shortened by 9 bases and J by 6 bases, with 13 bases between the two germline ends. The germline gives CDR1 MNHNS, CDR2 SASEGT. The CDR3 DNA reads TGTGCCAGTAAACAGGGAGGTGATACGCAGTATTTT. Protein: CASKQGGDTQYF.

This clonotype showed up many times. V and J are TRBV7-9 and TRBJ2-1, with D possibly TRBD2 on 6 matching bases. The CDR3 totals 17 residues. From germline, CDR1 is SEHNR and CDR2 FQNEAQ (reference sequence). Trimming removed 2 bases at V and 8 bases at J, with 22 bases between. In DNA, the CDR3 is TGTGCCAGCAGCTTATCATCCGCGCGGAGGGATGATGATGAGCAGTTCTTC. Its protein is CASSLSSARRDDDEQFF. The full variable domain, rest sourced from reference TRBV7-9 and TRBJ2-1, is DTGVSQNPRHKITKRGQNVTFRCDPISEHNRLYWYRQTLGQGPEFLTYFQNEAQLEKSRLLSDRFSAERPKGSFSTLEIQRTEQGDSAMYLCASSLSSARRDDDEQFFGPGTRLTVL.

This clonotype has a count of ten or more. This chain uses TRBV6-2 or TRBV6-3 with TRBJ2-2, with D hard to call. The V end lost 10 bases, the J end lost 7 bases, and 7 bases lay between the germline ends. Germline V lookup: CDR1 MNHEY, CDR2 SVGEGT. The CDR3 runs 10 residues. The chain's CDR3 is CATRSGELFF. CDR3 DNA sequence: TGTGCCACCCGAAGCGGGGAGCTGTTTTTT.

In DNA form, the CDR3 reads TGTGCCATAAGGACAGGGACCTACAATGAGCAGTTCTTC. Translating it yields CAIRTGTYNEQFF. The chain has TRBV28 and TRBJ2-1, with TRBD1 identical over 8 bases. This CDR3 comprises 13 residues. The V and J ends lost 10 bases and 2 bases, in that order; junction bases with no gene match: 4. CDR1 is MDHEN and CDR2 is SYDVKM in the germline V gene.